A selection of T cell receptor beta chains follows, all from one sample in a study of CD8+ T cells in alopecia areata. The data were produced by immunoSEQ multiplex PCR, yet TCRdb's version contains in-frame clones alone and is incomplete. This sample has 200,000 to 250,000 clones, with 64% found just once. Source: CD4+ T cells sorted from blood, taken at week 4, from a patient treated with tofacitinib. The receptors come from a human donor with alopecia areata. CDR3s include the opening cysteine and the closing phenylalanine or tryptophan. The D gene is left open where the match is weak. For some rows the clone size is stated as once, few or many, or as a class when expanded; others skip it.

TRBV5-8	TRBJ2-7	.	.	CASSFDWASSYEQYF	TGTGCCAGCAGCTTCGATTGGGCCAGCTCCTACGAGCAGTACTTC
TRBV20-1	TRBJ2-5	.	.	CSARVQETQYF	TGCAGTGCTAGAGTTCAAGAGACCCAGTACTTC
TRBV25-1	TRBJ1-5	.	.	CASSEYKGGSPQHF	TGTGCCAGCAGTGAATATAAGGGCGGGTCGCCCCAGCATTTT
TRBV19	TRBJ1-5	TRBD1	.	CASSDRGSNQPQHF	TGTGCCAGTAGCGACAGGGGAAGCAATCAGCCCCAGCATTTT
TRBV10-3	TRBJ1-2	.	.	CAITAGDYGYTF	TGTGCCATCACCGCAGGGGACTATGGCTACACCTTC
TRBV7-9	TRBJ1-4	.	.	CASSLRATNEKLFF	TGTGCCAGCAGCTTAAGGGCAACTAATGAAAAACTGTTTTTT
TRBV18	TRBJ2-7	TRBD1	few	CASSWDRGIYEQYF	TGTGCCAGCTCATGGGACAGGGGAATCTACGAGCAGTACTTC
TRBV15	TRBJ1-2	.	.	CATSRDRMSYGYTF	TGTGCCACCAGCAGAGATCGCATGTCCTATGGCTACACCTTC
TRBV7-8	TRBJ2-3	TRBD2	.	CASSLWGTTSTDTQYF	TGTGCCAGCAGCTTATGGGGGACTACTAGCACAGATACGCAGTATTTT
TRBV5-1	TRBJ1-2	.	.	CASSLVVDYGYTF	TGCGCCAGCAGCTTGGTAGTGGACTATGGCTACACCTTC
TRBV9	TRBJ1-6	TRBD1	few	CASSTYLTGERSPLHF	TGTGCCAGCAGCACTTATTTGACAGGGGAAAGATCACCCCTCCACTTT
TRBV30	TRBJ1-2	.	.	CAWSVGSERVYGYTF	TGTGCCTGGAGTGTAGGTTCGGAGAGGGTCTATGGCTACACCTTC
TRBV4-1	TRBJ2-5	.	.	CASSQGRGQETQYF	TGCGCCAGCAGCCAAGGGCGGGGACAAGAGACCCAGTACTTC
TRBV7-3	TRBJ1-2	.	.	CASSPMGGPNYGYTF	TGTGCCAGCAGCCCCATGGGAGGCCCTAACTATGGCTACACCTTC
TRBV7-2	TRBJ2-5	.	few	CASSLVAGALKTQYF	TGTGCCAGCAGCTTAGTTGCGGGGGCCTTGAAGACCCAGTACTTC
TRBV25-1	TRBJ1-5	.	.	CASRGAGGQPQHF	TGTGCCAGCAGGGGAGCGGGGGGTCAGCCCCAGCATTTT
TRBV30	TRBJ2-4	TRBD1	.	CAWAGDSQNIQYF	TGTGCCTGGGCCGGGGACAGCCAAAACATTCAGTACTTC
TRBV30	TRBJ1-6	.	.	CAWDDSSYNSPLHF	TGTGCCTGGGATGACAGCTCCTATAATTCACCCCTCCACTTT
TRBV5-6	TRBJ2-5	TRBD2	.	CASSSLTSSVETQYF	TGTGCCAGCAGCTCGCTGACTAGCTCGGTTGAGACCCAGTACTTC
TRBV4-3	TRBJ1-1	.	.	CASSQDWAGNTEAFF	TGCGCCAGCAGCCAAGATTGGGCAGGAAACACTGAAGCTTTCTTT
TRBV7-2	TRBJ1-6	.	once	CASSLLFGGDIGSPLHF	TGTGCCAGCAGCTTACTTTTCGGTGGGGATATTGGTTCACCCCTCCACTTT
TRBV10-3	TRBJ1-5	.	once	CAISEAGDQPQHF	TGTGCCATCAGTGAGGCGGGGGATCAGCCCCAGCATTTT
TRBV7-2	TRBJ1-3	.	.	CASSPDSNRNTIYF	TGTGCCAGCAGTCCCGACAGCAACAGAAACACCATATATTTT
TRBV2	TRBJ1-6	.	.	CASSEALHRAKRTLHF	TGTGCCAGCAGTGAAGCGCTTCACCGGGCTAAGAGAACCCTCCACTTT
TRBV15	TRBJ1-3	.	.	CATSRDSTGNTIYF	TGTGCCACCAGCAGAGACAGTACTGGAAACACCATATATTTT
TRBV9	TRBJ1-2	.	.	CASSAGGIGDFYGYTF	TGTGCCAGCAGCGCTGGAGGAATAGGGGATTTCTATGGCTACACCTTC
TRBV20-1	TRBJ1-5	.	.	CSAGNQPQHF	TGCAGTGCTGGAAATCAGCCCCAGCATTTT
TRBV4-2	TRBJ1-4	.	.	CASSQTGGVAHEKLFF	TGTGCCAGCAGCCAAACAGGTGGGGTGGCGCATGAAAAACTGTTTTTT
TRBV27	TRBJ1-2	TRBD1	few	CASSLWDRGIDGYTF	TGTGCCAGCAGTTTATGGGACAGGGGTATCGATGGCTACACCTTC
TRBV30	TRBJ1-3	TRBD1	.	CAWSVYGAGGRNTIYF	TGTGCCTGGAGTGTATACGGGGCAGGGGGCCGAAACACCATATATTTT
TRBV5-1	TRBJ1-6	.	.	CASSLGTNSPLHF	TGCGCCAGCAGCTTGGGAACTAATTCACCCCTCCACTTT
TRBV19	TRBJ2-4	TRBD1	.	CAVGDRVKNIQYF	TGTGCCGTAGGGGACAGGGTCAAAAACATTCAGTACTTC